Listed here are 23 T cell receptor beta chains from one sample, sequenced in a study of cytomegalovirus exposure and HLA in healthy donors. 13 Jbeta primers and 60 Vbeta primers were used for the PCR. TCRdb's table, derived via immunoSEQ multiplex PCR, lists solely in-frame clones and lacks some. In the table there are more than 95,000 clones, approximately 80% of which are singletons. Sequencing used PBMCs. Receptors originate from a woman in her 30s in good health and CMV-seronegative.

The CDR3, as DNA: TGTGCCAGCAGCAAAGCTCGCCAGAATAGCACCTACGAGCAGTACTTC. Protein sequence: CASSKARQNSTYEQYF. The chain is built from TRBV21-1 and TRBJ2-7; the table's TRBD2 call for D was not verified on the DNA. TRBV21-1 is a recognized pseudogene. This CDR3 spans 16 amino acids.

Only one count was recorded for this clone. The chain uses TRBV30 and TRBJ1-6; the D is unclear. Germline loops: CDR1 GTSNPN, CDR2 SVGIG (reference sequence). The CDR3 is 14 residues long. Trimming pared 2 bases from V and 4 bases from J, leaving 9 bases between. The CDR3 DNA reads as TGTGCCTGGAGTTCTCCAGATTATAATTCACCCCTCCACTTT. This sequence encodes CAWSSPDYNSPLHF. Complete variable domain (other parts from reference TRBV30 and TRBJ1-6): SQTIHQWPATLVQPVGSPLSLECTVEGTSNPNLYWYRQAAGRGLQLLFYSVGIGQISSEVPQNLSASRPQDRQFILSSKKLLLSDSGFYLCAWSSPDYNSPLHFGNGTRLTVT.

The chain employs TRBV18 and TRBJ2-7; D not resolved. This CDR3 has 15 amino acids. Trimming cost V 0 bases and J 1 base, with 10 bases left between them. Per the germline V gene, CDR1 is KGHSH and CDR2 is LQKENI. The CDR3 DNA reads as TGTGCCAGCTCACCACCAAGGAGTGATTCCTACGAGCAGTACTTC. Translation gives CASSPPRSDSYEQYF.

V gene TRBV4-1 combines with J gene TRBJ1-1, with D hard to call. The CDR3 is 14 amino acids. Germline V gene data show CDR1 as MGHRA and CDR2 as YSYEKL. V dropped 1 base and J dropped 1 base, with 7 bases sitting between them. The chain's CDR3 is CASSQVIRNTEAFF. The CDR3, as DNA: TGCGCCAGCAGCCAAGTTATTAGGAACACTGAAGCTTTCTTT.

The gene calls are TRBV27 and TRBJ1-1; no firm D call. V gave up 3 bases and J gave up 1 base, with 6 bases separating them. CDR1 is MNHEY and CDR2 is SMNVEV in the germline V gene (reference sequence). This CDR3 contains 13 residues. The CDR3 is CASSFTGNTEAFF. CDR3 in DNA: TGTGCCAGCAGTTTTACGGGGAACACTGAAGCTTTCTTT.

This clone was counted between two and nine times. The chain employs TRBV5-1 and TRBJ2-1; 13 nucleotides match TRBD2. The CDR3 loop spans 17 amino acids. V lost 3 bases, J lost 1 base, and 4 bases stayed unmatched. Germline CDR1 SGHRS, CDR2 YFSETQ. The CDR3 sequence is CASSWTSGRGSYNEQFF. The CDR3 DNA is TGCGCCAGCAGCTGGACTAGCGGGAGAGGGTCCTACAATGAGCAGTTCTTC. The whole variable domain, filled in from reference TRBV5-1 and TRBJ2-1, reads KAGVTQTPRYLIKTRGQQVTLSCSPISGHRSVSWYQQTPGQGLQFLFEYFSETQRNKGNFPGRFSGRQFSNSRSEMNVSTLELGDSALYLCASSWTSGRGSYNEQFFGPGTRLTVL.

The genes are TRBV5-1 and TRBJ2-2, with 8 bases aligning to TRBD1. This CDR3 spans 13 amino acids. Germline V gives CDR1 SGHRS, CDR2 YFSETQ. The V segment lost 7 bases and the J segment 5 bases; nucleotides outside the gene matches: 4. CDR3 DNA: TGCGCCAGCGGACAGGGATATACCGGGGAGCTGTTTTTT. It encodes CASGQGYTGELFF.

The rearrangement uses TRBV16 and TRBJ2-1; 7 bases agree with TRBD2. CDR3 length: 14 residues. The V gene's germline CDR1 is KGHSY and CDR2 FQNENV. V was clipped by 2 bases and J by 9 bases; unmatched bases: 7. The CDR3 DNA is TGTGCCAGCAGCCAACAGTCGGGGGGAGGTGAGCAGTTCTTC. Translation: CASSQQSGGGEQFF.

This clone has only one observation. The chain uses TRBV5-1 and TRBJ2-5; 8 bases match TRBD2. The CDR3 consists of 14 residues. The V segment lost 4 bases and the J segment 1 base; nucleotides outside the gene matches: 3. Germline lookup yields CDR1 SGHRS and CDR2 YFSETQ. The CDR3 sequence is CASSATSGQETQYF. The CDR3, as DNA: TGCGCCAGCAGCGCTACTAGCGGCCAAGAGACCCAGTACTTC.

The V gene is TRBV6-1, the J gene TRBJ2-3, with 11 bases matching TRBD2. Germline V lookup: CDR1 MNHNS, CDR2 SASEGT. The V and J ends lost 2 bases and 4 bases, in that order; junction bases with no gene match: 14. The CDR3 has 19 residues. The CDR3 DNA reads as TGTGCCAGCAGTGAATTTCTGACTAGCGGGATCCACCTGGCAGATACGCAGTATTTT. Encoded protein: CASSEFLTSGIHLADTQYF.

This clone was observed a few times. The chain combines TRBV11-1 with TRBJ2-5; a possible D gene is TRBD1 (6 bases). Germline lookup yields CDR1 SGHAT and CDR2 FQDESV (reference sequence). V lost 2 bases and J 4 bases, leaving 11 bases between the germline ends. The CDR3 sequence is 14 residues long. CDR3 nucleotides: TGTGCCAGCAGCTTAATCGGACAGCGAGAGACCCAGTACTTC. It specifies CASSLIGQRETQYF.

This clone has a handful of counts. The J gene is TRBJ2-3, the V gene TRBV9; 10 bases fit TRBD2. After removal of 6 bases from V and 3 bases from J, the junction contained 7 bases not matched to a gene. This CDR3 has 15 amino acids. Looked up from germline, CDR1 is SGDLS and CDR2 is YYNGEE. The CDR3 bases are TGTGCCAGCACCGGGGGGGGACTAGCGACAGATACGCAGTATTTT. Its translation: CASTGGGLATDTQYF.

This chain uses TRBV7-6 with TRBJ1-3, with 11 bases that match TRBD1. Losses at the gene ends were 6 bases for V and 2 bases for J; bases not matched to a gene: 3. This CDR3 comprises 15 residues. The germline V gene has CDR1 SGHVS and CDR2 FNYEAQ. CDR3 protein: CASSLGQGAGNTIYF. For the CDR3, the DNA is TGTGCCAGCAGTTTGGGACAGGGGGCTGGAAACACCATATATTTT.

The chain combines TRBV11-3 with TRBJ2-1; D possibly corresponds to TRBD2 (6 bases). This CDR3 comprises 15 residues. Trimming removed 1 base at V and 5 bases at J, with 12 bases between. The V gene's germline CDR1 is SGHNT and CDR2 YENEEA. For the CDR3, the DNA is TGTGCCAGCAGCTTAGCCCCTAGCGTCCACAATGAGCAGTTCTTC. It is translated as CASSLAPSVHNEQFF.

The V gene is TRBV13, the J gene TRBJ2-1; D unresolved. Trimming cost V 4 bases and J 10 bases, with 17 bases left between them. Germline V CDR1 and CDR2: PRHDT, FYEKMQ (reference sequence). The CDR3 is made up of 14 amino acids. CDR3 amino acids: CASSSRSPRSEQFF. The CDR3 nucleotides are TGTGCCAGCAGCTCTCGGTCGCCCCGGTCGGAGCAGTTCTTC.

The chain has TRBV5-1 and TRBJ2-5; maybe TRBD1 (5 bases). In germline, CDR1 is SGHRS, CDR2 YFSETQ. Trimming left V 0 bases short and J 3 bases short, with 12 bases between. The CDR3 runs 15 residues. The chain's CDR3 is CASSLVDILKETQYF. CDR3 in DNA: TGCGCCAGCAGCTTGGTGGACATCCTTAAAGAGACCCAGTACTTC.

There are a few counts of this clone. This chain connects TRBV5-1 to TRBJ2-1; 7 bases map to TRBD2. The CDR3 runs to 14 residues. Per the germline V gene, CDR1 is SGHRS and CDR2 is YFSETQ. V shed 4 bases, J shed 7 bases, and the junction held 8 bases outside the gene matches. This chain's CDR3 is CASSDAGAFNEQFF. The CDR3 coding sequence is TGCGCCAGCAGCGATGCGGGAGCATTTAATGAGCAGTTCTTC.

J is TRBJ1-3 and V is TRBV2; perhaps TRBD1 as D (5 bases). Deletions cut 6 bases from V and 4 bases from J, with 13 bases between. Germline CDR1 is SNHLY and CDR2 is FYNNEI. This CDR3 has 14 amino acids. CDR3 loop: CASSFQGTGNTIYF. The CDR3 nucleotides read TGTGCCAGCAGCTTTCAGGGAACCGGAAACACCATATATTTT.

The sample holds a few counts of this clone. This rearrangement joins TRBV27 to TRBJ1-2; possible D gene TRBD1, 5 bases. The V end lost 3 bases, the J end lost 4 bases, and 15 bases lay between the germline ends. The CDR3 is 15 amino acids. Per the germline V gene, CDR1 is MNHEY and CDR2 is SMNVEV (reference sequence). The CDR3, as DNA: TGTGCCAGCAGTTTGGGGCCCCTCTATGGCTATGGCTACACCTTC. Protein: CASSLGPLYGYGYTF.

This clone appeared a single time. V gene TRBV4-3 combines with J gene TRBJ1-3, with 9 bases identical to TRBD1. The germline gives CDR1 LGHNA, CDR2 YSLEER. CDR3 size: 18 residues. V shed 6 bases, J shed 0 bases, and the junction held 12 bases outside the gene matches. The DNA of the CDR3 is TGCGCCAGCAGAATTCCGTGGACAGGGGTCCTCTCTGGAAACACCATATATTTT. Translating it yields CASRIPWTGVLSGNTIYF.

Only a few counts were recorded for this clone. The J gene is TRBJ2-2, the V gene TRBV4-2, with D unclear. The CDR3 contains 17 residues. From germline, CDR1 is LGHNA and CDR2 YNFKEQ. Trimming pared 2 bases from V and 2 bases from J, leaving 15 bases between. Written as DNA, the CDR3 is TGTGCCAGCAGCCAAACTGGAGACTCATACAACACCGGGGAGCTGTTTTTT. Translating gives CASSQTGDSYNTGELFF.

This clone has more than one count but fewer than ten. J is TRBJ2-5 and V is TRBV6-1, with 7 bases lining up with TRBD1. This CDR3 region has 14 residues. V shed 6 bases, J shed 0 bases, and the junction held 4 bases outside the gene matches. Germline V gene sequence: CDR1 MNHNS, CDR2 SASEGT. CDR3 DNA: TGTGCCAGCAGCCAAGACAGGGACCAAGAGACCCAGTACTTC. It encodes CASSQDRDQETQYF.

The chain has TRBV7-7 and TRBJ2-5, with 10 bases that match TRBD1. The germline V gene encodes CDR1 SSHAT and CDR2 FNYEAQ (reference sequence). CDR3 length: 14 residues. The CDR3 loop reads CALRNPGQGETQYF. The CDR3 bases are TGTGCTCTCCGAAATCCGGGACAGGGGGAGACCCAGTACTTC.